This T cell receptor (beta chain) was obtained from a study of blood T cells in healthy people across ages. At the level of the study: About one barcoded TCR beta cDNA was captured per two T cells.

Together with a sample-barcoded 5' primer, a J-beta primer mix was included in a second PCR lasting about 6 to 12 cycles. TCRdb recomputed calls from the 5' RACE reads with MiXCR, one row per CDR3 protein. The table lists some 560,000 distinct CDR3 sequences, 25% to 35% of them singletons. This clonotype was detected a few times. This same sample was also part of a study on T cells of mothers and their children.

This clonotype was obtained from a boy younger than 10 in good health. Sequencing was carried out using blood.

CDR3 in DNA: TGTGCCAGTAGTATAGAGATCGGGTTTACCTATGGCTACACCTTC. Translation: CASSIEIGFTYGYTF. V and J are TRBV19 and TRBJ1-2, with D unclear. Trimming removed 0 bases at V and 4 bases at J, with 12 bases between. The CDR3 has 15 amino acids. Germline CDR1 is LNHDA and CDR2 is SQIVND (reference sequence).